This TCR beta chain is from a study of T cells in Graves' hyperthyroidism and ophthalmopathy. Turning to this clonotype: Antigen specificity is unknown.

TCR beta CDR3 sequences were amplified from RNA transcripts. The HTBI primer set drove a first-round RT-PCR of the TCR CDR3. TCRdb reprocessed the multiplex PCR reads with MiXCR, giving one entry per CDR3 protein. The sample holds 560,000 or so distinct CDR3 sequences, 46% seen once. Regarding the study as a whole: Before onset, by a median of approximately 6.8 months, the model predicted ophthalmopathy.

CDR3 length equals 15 residues. Criteria for exclusion of patients were uncontrolled infection, other autoimmune disease, pregnancy or lactation. Orbital computed tomography, thyroid ultrasound, serum thyroxine and TRAb, and clinical symptoms together informed the diagnoses. This clonotype originated in a woman under 30 with Graves' hyperthyroidism. Material for sequencing was peripheral blood or thyroid tissue (not recorded which). The gene calls are TRBV5-2 and TRBJ1-6. TRBV5-2 counts as a pseudogene. The CDR3 region is CASNSRASPDSPLHF. CDR3 nucleotide sequence: TGCGCCAGCAACTCACGGGCCTCCCCGGATTCACCCCTCCACTTT.